What follows describes a single TCR beta chain. Its specificity is unknown. The data stem from a study of cytomegalovirus exposure and HLA in healthy donors. Turning to the study itself: The 500 to 750 first-cohort repertoires and the 95 to 150 validation repertoires shared the same platform, a later analysis reported.

The method was immunoSEQ multiplex PCR; TCRdb's version includes in-frame clones alone and lacks a portion of them. The table shows tens of thousands of clones, with about 91% occurring only once. Overall study results and limits: The finding came from a later analysis; first-cohort TCR clusters tended to co-occur in the 95 to 150 validation repertoires. Researchers counted roughly 150 TCR beta chains as cytomegalovirus-associated.

Germline V gene data show CDR1 as SEHNR and CDR2 as FQNEAQ (reference sequence). The CDR3 is 14 amino acids. The chain uses TRBV7-9 and TRBJ1-1, with 7 positions matching TRBD1. The receptor comes from a woman in her twenties or thirties in good health and CMV-seronegative. The source material was PBMCs. CDR3 residues: CATNPGQLNTEAFF. The DNA of the CDR3 is TGTGCGACAAACCCGGGACAGCTGAACACTGAAGCTTTCTTT.